Each of the 26 T cell receptor beta chains below was sequenced from the same sample in a study of cytomegalovirus exposure and HLA in healthy donors. PCR involved 60 Vbeta and 13 Jbeta primers. Data came from immunoSEQ multiplex PCR; TCRdb stores just in-frame clones and leaves some out. The repertoire has a few hundred thousand clones, about three quarters of them found once; the top ten carry around 1.7%. The sample comprised PBMCs. These receptors were taken from a young man in good health and CMV-seronegative.

Points on this clone: Germline is not matched at one junction end, which may reflect a read error. The chain joins TRBV5-1 to TRBJ2-7, with D possibly TRBD1 on 5 matching bases. From germline, CDR1 is SGHRS and CDR2 YFSETQ. The CDR3 has 12 amino acids. The CDR3 DNA is TGCGCCAGCAGCTTATCCGACAGCCTATTCTTCTTC. Translation: CASSLSDSLFFF.

The gene calls are TRBV5-4 and TRBJ2-1, with D possibly TRBD1 on 5 matching bases. Germline V gene lookup returns CDR1 SGHNT and CDR2 YYREEE (reference sequence). V shed 4 bases and J shed 0 bases, with 14 bases lying between them. The CDR3 sequence is 16 residues long. CDR3 sequence reads: CASSPSGRASYNEQFF. The CDR3, as DNA: TGTGCCAGCAGCCCGTCGGGCAGGGCCTCCTACAATGAGCAGTTCTTC.

The chain recombines TRBV7-9 with TRBJ1-2; 10 nucleotides agree with TRBD1. CDR3 length equals 15 residues. Germline trimming cut 1 base from V and 3 bases from J; bases unmatched to any gene: 2. Germline lookup yields CDR1 SEHNR and CDR2 FQNEAQ (reference sequence). CDR3 region: CASSLVTGGDYGYTF. For the CDR3, the DNA is TGTGCCAGCAGCTTAGTGACAGGGGGCGACTATGGCTACACCTTC.

V gene TRBV28 combines with J gene TRBJ1-4, with TRBD1 matching over 8 bases. CDR3 size: 14 residues. The ends lost 6 bases at V and 8 bases at J; junction bases unmatched: 8. Germline CDR1 is MDHEN and CDR2 is SYDVKM. CDR3 in DNA: TGTGCCAGCAGCCCGGGACAGGTGGGCGAAAAACTGTTTTTT. Its protein is CASSPGQVGEKLFF.

CDR3 sequence (DNA): TGTGCCAGCAGTGAAGGGAGCAATTCACCCCTCCACTTT. Protein: CASSEGSNSPLHF. This rearrangement joins TRBV6-1 to TRBJ1-6; D gene ambiguous. The CDR3 runs 13 residues. Germline CDR1 reads MNHNS; CDR2 reads SASEGT. The V gene lost 1 base and the J gene lost 7 bases, with 5 bases spanning the gap.

This clone was seen only a few times. This rearrangement joins TRBV7-9 to TRBJ1-1; 9 bases agree with TRBD1. V lost 6 bases to trimming and J lost 10 bases; unmatched junction nucleotides: 6. The CDR3 is 12 amino acids. Per the germline V gene, CDR1 is SEHNR and CDR2 is FQNEAQ (reference sequence). The CDR3 reads CASSFTGGAAFF. CDR3 nucleotides: TGTGCCAGCAGTTTTACAGGGGGCGCAGCTTTCTTT.

Notes on this clone: At one end, the junction sequence differs from germline, possibly due to a read error. The chain employs TRBV2 and TRBJ1-2, with a possible D match to TRBD1 (6 bases). CDR1 and CDR2 from the germline V gene are SNHLY and FYNNEI. The CDR3 contains 12 residues. In DNA, the CDR3 is TGTGCCAACAGTGCCCACAGGGATGGCTACACCTTC. Protein sequence: CANSAHRDGYTF.

The CDR3 nucleotides are TGTGCCACCAGACAGTATGCAACTAATGAAAAACTGTTTTTT. As protein: CATRQYATNEKLFF. This chain joins TRBV15 and TRBJ1-4, with D unclear. Germline CDR1 reads LNHNV; CDR2 reads YYDKDF (reference sequence). V was cut by 6 bases and J by 0 bases, with 8 bases left in between. This CDR3 has 14 amino acids.

The chain links TRBV7-3 to TRBJ2-7; TRBD2 matches 10 bases. Per germline, CDR1 SGHTA and CDR2 FQGTGA. This CDR3 comprises 14 residues. Unmatched junction bases numbered 3, after V lost 5 bases and J lost 2 bases. The CDR3 DNA follows: TGTGCCAGCAGCGAAGCGGGAGGGCCCTACGAGCAGTACTTC. It translates to CASSEAGGPYEQYF.

The chain has TRBV4-1 and TRBJ2-5; tentatively, D is TRBD2 (6 bases). Trimming took off 5 bases at V and 11 bases at J, with 24 bases between the two ends. Germline CDR1 MGHRA, CDR2 YSYEKL. The length of the CDR3 is 15 residues. CDR3 sequence reads: CASSYRDSTTEEQYF. CDR3 coding DNA: TGCGCCAGCAGCTACCGGGACTCCACGACGGAAGAGCAGTACTTC.

This chain uses TRBV7-3 with TRBJ1-1, with 7 bases identical to TRBD1. Germline lookup yields CDR1 SGHTA and CDR2 FQGTGA. This CDR3 is built from 13 residues. V lost 5 bases and J lost 7; bases outside the gene matches: 7. The chain's CDR3 is CASSPRTGREAFF. Here the CDR3 DNA reads TGTGCCAGCAGCCCCCGGACAGGCCGTGAAGCTTTCTTT.

In regard to this clone: No conserved phenylalanine or tryptophan ends this CDR3, so it is likely a read error. The limits of the CDR3 on the DNA are not certain, so only TCRdb's listed CDR3 is given. This chain joins TRBV7-3 and TRBJ2-2; the tabulated D call, TRBD1, remains unverified against the DNA. Germline V gene sequence: CDR1 SGHTA, CDR2 FQGTGA. The CDR3 spans 9 amino acids, including both terminal residues. Here the CDR3 reads CASSFGQGQ.

This clone has a handful of counts. The chain is built from TRBV10-3 and TRBJ2-4, with 12 bases matching TRBD1. Germline CDR1 reads ENHRY; CDR2 reads SYGVKD. CDR3 size: 22 residues. The V and J ends lost 3 bases and 2 bases, in that order; junction bases with no gene match: 20. The CDR3 DNA reads as TGTGCCATCAGTGAAGGACTGTTGGGGACAGGGGGCGACCTTAGGTCCAAAAACATTCAGTACTTC. Protein product: CAISEGLLGTGGDLRSKNIQYF.

V is TRBV7-9 and J is TRBJ2-1; perhaps TRBD2 as D (6 bases). Germline loops: CDR1 SEHNR, CDR2 FQNEAQ (reference sequence). This CDR3 contains 14 residues. The V gene lost 3 bases and the J gene lost 5 bases, with 11 bases spanning the gap. This chain's CDR3 is CASSLRGLNNEQFF. The DNA for the CDR3 is TGTGCCAGCAGCTTGCGGGGCCTTAACAATGAGCAGTTCTTC.

The chain joins TRBV4-3 to TRBJ1-3, with 8 bases aligning to TRBD1. V shed 0 bases, J shed 0 bases, and the junction held 4 bases outside the gene matches. CDR1 and CDR2 from the germline V gene are LGHNA and YSLEER. CDR3 length equals 17 residues. CDR3 DNA sequence: TGCGCCAGCAGCCAAGATCTACAGGGGGTCTCTGGAAACACCATATATTTT. Translation: CASSQDLQGVSGNTIYF.

This rearrangement joins TRBV28 to TRBJ2-5; possible D gene TRBD2, 6 bases. Germline CDR1 is MDHEN and CDR2 is SYDVKM. The CDR3 is 16 residues long. V lost 6 bases and J 1 base, leaving 18 bases between the germline ends. The CDR3 bases are TGTGCCAGCAGGCAAACGGGGGAGCTGGGCCAAGAGACCCAGTACTTC. It encodes CASRQTGELGQETQYF.

CDR3 bases: TGTGCCAGCAGTGACAGAAACACTGAAGCTTTCTTT. It specifies CASSDRNTEAFF. J is TRBJ1-1 and V is TRBV2; D gene uncertain. Trimming took 3 bases from V and 2 from J, leaving 4 bases between them. This CDR3 is 12 amino acids long. Germline V gene sequence: CDR1 SNHLY, CDR2 FYNNEI.

DNA of the CDR3: TGTGCCAGCAGCTTAGCCCAATGGAAGGGGCAGGGGAGCACAGATACGCAGTATTTT. Translation gives CASSLAQWKGQGSTDTQYF. This sequence joins TRBV7-2 and TRBJ2-3, with a tentative D call TRBD1 (6 bases). V was pared by 0 bases and J by 0 bases, with 19 bases between. This CDR3 region has 19 residues. CDR1 and CDR2 (germline): SGHTA, FQGNSA.

This clone was counted at least ten times. This chain links TRBV2 with TRBJ1-5, with D perhaps matching TRBD1 (5 bases). V shed 4 bases and J shed 3 bases, with 10 bases lying between them. The CDR3 totals 14 residues. Germline lookup yields CDR1 SNHLY and CDR2 FYNNEI. CDR3 loop: CASSGGGNNQPQHF. The CDR3 DNA sequence: TGTGCCAGCAGTGGCGGGGGGAACAATCAGCCCCAGCATTTT.

This clone was recorded once. The rearrangement joins TRBV25-1 to TRBJ2-7, with TRBD1 matching 10 bases. Germline loops: CDR1 MGHDK, CDR2 SYGVNS. V lost 6 bases, J lost 2 bases, and 10 bases stayed unmatched. The CDR3 sequence is 16 residues long. The CDR3 nucleotides are TGTGCCAGCAGCTCCCCAGGACAGGGGGACCCCTACGAGCAGTACTTC. Protein: CASSSPGQGDPYEQYF.

The chain has TRBV5-1 and TRBJ1-1; possibly TRBD1 for D (5 bases). Germline V lookup: CDR1 SGHRS, CDR2 YFSETQ. The CDR3 covers 16 residues. V shed 0 bases and J shed 4 bases, with 16 bases lying between them. CDR3 nucleotide sequence: TGCGCCAGCAGCTTGGATGGGAGGAAAGGGGTCACTGAAGCTTTCTTT. Translated: CASSLDGRKGVTEAFF.

This sequence joins TRBV5-6 and TRBJ1-3; D is perhaps TRBD1 (5 bases). CDR1 and CDR2 from the germline V gene are SGHDT and YYEEEE. Trimming shortened V by 2 bases and J by 0 bases, and 9 bases separated the two germline ends. CDR3 size: 15 residues. The DNA for the CDR3 is TGTGCCAGCAGCTTCGGGGGGACCTCTGGAAACACCATATATTTT. It is translated as CASSFGGTSGNTIYF.

This clone was observed a few times. The CDR3 here is CASSPLDRALEQYF. CDR3 DNA: TGTGCCAGCAGCCCTCTGGACAGGGCACTCGAGCAGTACTTC. This chain uses TRBV9 with TRBJ2-7, with 8 bases lining up with TRBD1. Germline V gene sequence: CDR1 SGDLS, CDR2 YYNGEE. The CDR3 is made up of 14 amino acids. V trimming: 4 bases; J trimming: 6 bases; junction bases outside the gene matches: 9. The variable domain in full, completed from reference TRBV9 and TRBJ2-7, reads DSGVTQTPKHLITATGQRVTLRCSPRSGDLSVYWYQQSLDQGLQFLIQYYNGEERAKGNILERFSAQQFPDLHSELNLSSLELGDSALYFCASSPLDRALEQYFGPGTRLTVT.

The chain employs TRBV13 and TRBJ2-2; weak D call: TRBD2 (5 bases). The V and J ends lost 5 bases and 5 bases respectively, with 18 bases between them. The CDR3 contains 16 residues. Germline CDR1 reads PRHDT; CDR2 reads FYEKMQ (reference sequence). CDR3 DNA sequence: TGTGCCAGCAGCGTTGAGGGTACGGAGGTGACCGGGGAGCTGTTTTTT. It yields the protein CASSVEGTEVTGELFF.

The CDR3 DNA reads as TGTGCCAGCAGCGACGGCAGGTTGAACACTGAAGCTTTCTTT. Translated, it gives CASSDGRLNTEAFF. The V and J genes are TRBV6-1 and TRBJ1-1; D uncertain. V gave up 6 bases and J gave up 0 bases, with 11 bases separating them. The CDR3 totals 14 residues. Germline loops: CDR1 MNHNS, CDR2 SASEGT.

The chain is built from TRBV7-9 and TRBJ1-1; D is ambiguous. Trimming left V 4 bases short and J 11 bases short, with 11 bases between. CDR3 length: 11 residues. Looked up from germline, CDR1 is SEHNR and CDR2 is FQNEAQ (reference sequence). The CDR3 DNA follows: TGTGCCAGCAGCTCGGACGGAGGGGCTTTCTTT. Protein product: CASSSDGGAFF.